Following are 11 T cell receptor beta chains from one sample sequenced in a study of T cells in Graves' hyperthyroidism and ophthalmopathy (dated by TCRdb to the late 2010s). Receptor libraries were prepared by multiplex PCR. Instrument used: Illumina HiSeq 2000. Amplification of TCR beta CDR3 regions was carried out from RNA transcripts. For the first round of RT-PCR on the TCR CDR3, the HTBI primer set was used together with the Qiagen OneStep RT-PCR kit. Clones were called with MiXCR by TCRdb after fastp trimmed the public reads at Q25, and only in-frame beta chains were retained. Identical CDR3 protein sequences are pooled into one entry, listed with their most common genes and DNA. This sample holds 400,000 to 600,000 distinct CDR3 sequences; 20% were observed only once. Together, the top ten hold around 27% of the sample. The material sequenced was blood. These receptors were taken from a man aged 18 to 29 with Graves' hyperthyroidism.

This clonotype occurred many times. V gene TRBV7-6 combines with J gene TRBJ2-3; a possible D gene is TRBD2 (6 bases). Trimming shortened V by 4 bases and J by 4 bases, and 6 bases separated the two germline ends. Looked up from germline, CDR1 is SGHVS and CDR2 is FNYEAQ. The CDR3 is 12 amino acids. The CDR3 is CASSWGADTQYF. The CDR3 nucleotides read TGTGCCAGCAGCTGGGGGGCAGATACGCAGTATTTT.

Comment on this clonotype: Sequence at one end of the junction differs from germline and may be a read error. V is TRBV7-9 and J is TRBJ1-1; 9 bases line up with TRBD1. The CDR3 sequence is 14 residues long. The germline V gene has CDR1 SEHNR and CDR2 FQNEAQ (reference sequence). The CDR3 protein is CASSTGGPNTEDFF. The CDR3 DNA sequence: TGTGCCAGCTCGACAGGGGGGCCTAACACTGAAGATTTCTTT.

The genes are TRBV5-1 and TRBJ1-6, with D hard to call. Trimming removed 5 bases from V and 5 bases from J, with 14 bases in between. Germline loops: CDR1 SGHRS, CDR2 YFSETQ. CDR3 size: 15 residues. This CDR3 reads CASSGEGAHNSPLHF. In DNA, the CDR3 is TGCGCCAGCAGTGGCGAGGGCGCTCATAATTCACCCCTCCACTTT. Full variable domain (missing parts from reference TRBV5-1 and TRBJ1-6): KAGVTQTPRYLIKTRGQQVTLSCSPISGHRSVSWYQQTPGQGLQFLFEYFSETQRNKGNFPGRFSGRQFSNSRSEMNVSTLELGDSALYLCASSGEGAHNSPLHFGNGTRLTVT.

The chain couples TRBV6-4 to TRBJ2-5, with 11 bases identical to TRBD1. The germline gives CDR1 MRHNA, CDR2 SNTAGT. The CDR3 loop spans 14 amino acids. V was clipped by 8 bases and J by 5 bases; unmatched bases: 7. The chain's CDR3 is CASARTGGVETQYF. CDR3 nucleotides: TGTGCCAGCGCCAGGACAGGGGGCGTGGAGACCCAGTACTTC.

This clonotype was counted ten times or more. The V gene is TRBV2, the J gene TRBJ2-2; 11 bases match TRBD1. CDR3 length: 17 amino acids. Germline assignment: CDR1 SNHLY and CDR2 FYNNEI. V shed 2 bases and J 5 bases; nucleotides not matched to a gene: 7. CDR3 DNA sequence: TGTGCCAGCAGTGAAAAGAGGGGACAGGGGGGGACCGGGGAGCTGTTTTTT. Its protein product is CASSEKRGQGGTGELFF.

This clonotype was picked up many times. V usage is TRBV12-3 or TRBV12-4 and J usage is TRBJ2-6, with D perhaps TRBD1 or TRBD2 (5 bases each). The CDR3 is 13 amino acids. Between the trimmed V and J ends, which lost 6 bases and 6 bases, there was a span of 9 bases. DNA for the CDR3: TGTGCCAGCAGGGGGGTGGAGGCCAACGTCCTGACTTTC. It encodes CASRGVEANVLTF.

This clonotype was detected a few times. The chain combines TRBV12-3 or TRBV12-4 with TRBJ1-2; D is perhaps TRBD1 (6 bases). The CDR3 spans 14 residues. Trimming left V 4 bases short and J 9 bases short, with 18 bases between. Here the CDR3 DNA reads TGTGCCAGCAGTTCGGACAGACGAATCCGTCGCTACACCTTC. Its translation: CASSSDRRIRRYTF.

This clonotype was found many times. The chain combines TRBV14 with TRBJ1-2; D remains unclear. The CDR3 totals 17 residues. The V gene lost 0 bases and the J gene lost 0 bases, with 14 bases spanning the gap. CDR1 and CDR2 from the germline V gene are SGHDN and FVKESK. CDR3 bases: TGTGCCAGCAGCCAAGATCTCTCAGGCAGGCCTAACTATGGCTACACCTTC. Residues: CASSQDLSGRPNYGYTF.

This clonotype was observed many times. The chain employs TRBV5-1 and TRBJ1-1; 7 bases line up with TRBD1. Trimming at V came to 4 bases and at J to 7 bases, leaving 7 bases not matched to a gene. The CDR3 has 13 amino acids. Per germline, CDR1 SGHRS and CDR2 YFSETQ. CDR3 amino acids: CASSDGQASEAFF. The DNA for the CDR3 is TGCGCCAGCAGCGACGGACAGGCAAGTGAAGCTTTCTTT.

This clonotype has at least ten counts. A junction boundary mismatches the germline segment, possibly from a read error. V and J are TRBV6-2 or TRBV6-3 and TRBJ2-2, with D possibly TRBD2 on 7 matching bases. Germline CDR1 and CDR2: MNHEY and SVGEGT. This CDR3 comprises 15 residues. The CDR3 region is CAGRIGGPHTGELFF. The CDR3 DNA is TGTGCCGGCAGGATCGGGGGGCCGCACACCGGGGAGCTGTTTTTT.

This clonotype occurred many times. V is TRBV27 and J is TRBJ1-1; D not resolved. Germline CDR1 MNHEY, CDR2 SMNVEV (reference sequence). The CDR3 extends over 13 amino acids. Deletions cut 3 bases from V and 0 bases from J, with 5 bases between. The CDR3 loop reads CASSFQMNTEAFF. The CDR3 DNA sequence: TGTGCCAGCAGTTTCCAGATGAACACTGAAGCTTTCTTT.